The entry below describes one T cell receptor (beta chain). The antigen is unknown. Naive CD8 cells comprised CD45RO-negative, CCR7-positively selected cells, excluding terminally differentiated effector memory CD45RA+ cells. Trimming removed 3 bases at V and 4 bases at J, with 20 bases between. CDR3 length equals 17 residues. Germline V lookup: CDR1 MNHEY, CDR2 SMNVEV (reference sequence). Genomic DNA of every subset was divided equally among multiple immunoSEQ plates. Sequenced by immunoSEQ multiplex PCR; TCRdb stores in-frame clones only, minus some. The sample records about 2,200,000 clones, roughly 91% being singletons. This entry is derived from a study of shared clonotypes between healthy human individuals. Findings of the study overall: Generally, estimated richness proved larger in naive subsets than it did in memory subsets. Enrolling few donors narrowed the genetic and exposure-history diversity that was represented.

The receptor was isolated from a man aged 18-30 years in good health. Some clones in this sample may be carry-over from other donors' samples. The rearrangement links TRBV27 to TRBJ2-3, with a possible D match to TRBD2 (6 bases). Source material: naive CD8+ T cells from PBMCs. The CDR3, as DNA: TGTGCCAGCAGTTTGCCCCGGGGAGCGGGCCTGGCAGATACGCAGTATTTT. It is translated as CASSLPRGAGLADTQYF.